This T cell receptor beta chain was observed in a study of T cells in Graves' hyperthyroidism and ophthalmopathy. Across the whole study: Peripheral blood was secured at the point of initial diagnosis, before any treatment.

From less than 13 ml of fresh peripheral blood, PBMCs were isolated. Researchers took RNA transcripts and amplified the TCR beta CDR3 regions from them. A set of HTBI primers served as the primers for a first-round RT-PCR of the TCR CDR3. TCRdb re-derived calls from the multiplex PCR reads in MiXCR, one entry per CDR3 protein. The table includes about 520,000 distinct CDR3 sequences, less than 25% detected once. This clonotype was seen many times. Its antigen is unknown. Germline V CDR1 and CDR2: MDHEN, SYDVKM. The V gene lost 5 bases and the J gene lost 1 base, with 11 bases spanning the gap. The CDR3 consists of 14 residues. Findings and caveats of the study: Model predictions of ophthalmopathy came a median roughly 6.7 months before onset. Peripheral blood also featured most of the thyroid clonotypes expanded above 0.001.

The specimen was blood. The clonotype comes from a young woman with Graves' ophthalmopathy. V usage is TRBV28 and J usage is TRBJ1-1; D not resolved. The CDR3 DNA reads as TGTGCCAGCAGTCCTCATGGAGCGAACACTGAAGCTTTCTTT. Protein product: CASSPHGANTEAFF.